Listed here is a single T cell receptor beta chain. This entry comes from a study of cytomegalovirus exposure and HLA in healthy donors. Measured with immunoSEQ multiplex PCR; TCRdb has only the in-frame clones, and not every one. The repertoire holds 250,000 to 350,000 clones, with 86% as singletons. Per germline, CDR1 SGHDT and CDR2 YYEEEE. This CDR3 is built from 12 residues. Between the trimmed V and J ends, which lost 4 bases and 7 bases, there was a span of 11 bases. This TCR was recovered from a woman between 18 and 29 years old in good health and CMV-seronegative. Sequencing used PBMCs. J is TRBJ1-2 and V is TRBV5-6; maybe TRBD1 (5 bases). The CDR3 DNA is TGTGCCAGCAGCCCGGGGGATCGTGGCTACACCTTC. Translating gives CASSPGDRGYTF.